Below, 29 T cell receptor beta chains from the same sample are listed, as sequenced in a study of blood T cell repertoires in COVID-19. Here immunoSEQ multiplex PCR was the method, and the copy in TCRdb shows in-frame clones only, minus some. The sample contains around 30,000 clones, 75% to 90% of which appear only once. The source material was peripheral blood. The source is a human donor in a cohort sampled during active COVID-19.

The rearrangement joins TRBV5-6 to TRBJ1-1; a possible D gene is TRBD1 (6 bases). The CDR3 runs 13 residues. Germline values: CDR1 SGHDT, CDR2 YYEEEE. Trimming removed 2 bases from V and 6 bases from J, with 11 bases in between. In DNA form, the CDR3 reads TGTGCCAGCAGCTTAGGCAGGGGTGCTGAAGCTTTCTTT. Its protein is CASSLGRGAEAFF.

The table lists this clone with a few counts. CDR3 coding DNA: TGCGCCAGCAGCCGCTGGACAGGGGTGGGAGAGACCCAGTACTTC. This codes for CASSRWTGVGETQYF. J is TRBJ2-5 and V is TRBV5-1; 9 bases are shared with TRBD1. The V segment lost 4 bases and the J segment 4 bases; nucleotides outside the gene matches: 8. Per the germline V gene, CDR1 is SGHRS and CDR2 is YFSETQ. The CDR3 spans 15 residues. The full variable domain, with the rest looked up from reference TRBV5-1 and TRBJ2-5, is KAGVTQTPRYLIKTRGQQVTLSCSPISGHRSVSWYQQTPGQGLQFLFEYFSETQRNKGNFPGRFSGRQFSNSRSEMNVSTLELGDSALYLCASSRWTGVGETQYFGPGTRLLVL.

This clone was recorded only once. In DNA form, the CDR3 reads TGTGCCAGCAGCGTCACGAGCGACTATGGCTACACCTTC. As protein: CASSVTSDYGYTF. The rearrangement joins TRBV12-3 or TRBV12-4 to TRBJ1-2; D gene uncertain. The CDR3 covers 13 residues. V was shortened by 6 bases and J by 3 bases, with 11 bases between the two germline ends.

The V gene is TRBV15, the J gene TRBJ2-3; TRBD2 might be the D (5 bases). The CDR3 length is 14 residues. Deletions cut 3 bases from V and 1 base from J, with 8 bases between. CDR1 and CDR2 (germline): LNHNV, YYDKDF (reference sequence). CDR3 sequence reads: CATSSFSGTDTQYF. CDR3 DNA: TGTGCCACCAGCAGCTTTAGCGGCACAGATACGCAGTATTTT.

The rearrangement links TRBV6-5 to TRBJ1-2; D remains ambiguous. Deletions cut 5 bases from V and 5 bases from J, with 12 bases between. Germline V lookup: CDR1 MNHEY, CDR2 SVGAGI. This CDR3 comprises 13 residues. The CDR3 DNA sequence: TGTGCCAGCAGTCACGGGGATACTTATGGCTACACCTTC. It encodes CASSHGDTYGYTF.

This clone was detected only once. CDR3 in DNA: TGTGCCAGCAGTTCCACAGGATCCCTGGGACAAGAGACCCAGTACTTC. Amino acid sequence: CASSSTGSLGQETQYF. The rearrangement uses TRBV27 and TRBJ2-5; a weak D match, TRBD1 (5 bases). The CDR3 totals 16 residues. Germline V gene lookup returns CDR1 MNHEY and CDR2 SMNVEV (reference sequence). V lost 4 bases and J 2 bases, leaving 17 bases between the germline ends.

This clone was seen only a few times. The V call is TRBV2, the J call TRBJ1-5; 9 positions match TRBD1. The length of the CDR3 is 15 residues. Germline assignment: CDR1 SNHLY and CDR2 FYNNEI. The V and J ends lost 3 bases and 4 bases, in that order; junction bases with no gene match: 4. Here the CDR3 reads CASSEDRGGNQPQHF. The CDR3 coding sequence is TGTGCCAGCAGTGAGGACAGGGGAGGGAATCAGCCCCAGCATTTT.

The gene calls are TRBV5-1 and TRBJ1-2; D not resolved. Germline V lookup: CDR1 SGHRS, CDR2 YFSETQ. Trimming took 0 bases from V and 4 from J, leaving 16 bases between them. The CDR3 contains 16 residues. The chain's CDR3 is CASSLAPQVQVYGYTF. Written as DNA, the CDR3 is TGCGCCAGCAGCTTGGCACCCCAGGTCCAGGTCTATGGCTACACCTTC.

The chain recombines TRBV2 with TRBJ1-1, with TRBD1 identical over 8 bases. Germline-derived CDR1 and CDR2 are SNHLY and FYNNEI. Unmatched junction bases numbered 7, after V lost 7 bases and J lost 0 bases. The CDR3 is 15 amino acids. CDR3 protein: CASTPTGAMNTEAFF. In DNA form, the CDR3 reads TGTGCCAGCACCCCGACAGGGGCCATGAACACTGAAGCTTTCTTT.

This chain links TRBV28 with TRBJ1-1, with D possibly TRBD1 on 5 matching bases. CDR1 and CDR2 (germline): MDHEN, SYDVKM. This CDR3 spans 17 amino acids. The V end lost 7 bases, the J end lost 3 bases, and 24 bases lay between the germline ends. Here the CDR3 DNA reads TGTGCCAGCACCACAACAGGAGAAGGGGCCGGCTACACTGAAGCTTTCTTT. Translated: CASTTTGEGAGYTEAFF.

V is TRBV5-6 and J is TRBJ2-3, with TRBD2 matching over 13 bases. The CDR3 totals 14 residues. Germline V gene data show CDR1 as SGHDT and CDR2 as YYEEEE. V lost 4 bases, J lost 6 bases, and 2 bases stayed unmatched. In DNA form, the CDR3 reads TGTGCCAGCAGCCCGACTAGCGGGGGGGATACGCAGTATTTT. As protein: CASSPTSGGDTQYF.

A few counts support this clone. The chain has TRBV6-6 and TRBJ1-6, with 7 positions matching TRBD1. J gave up 7 bases and V 2 bases, and 5 bases lay outside the gene matches. This CDR3 contains 15 residues. Germline V lookup: CDR1 MNHNY, CDR2 SVGAGI (reference sequence). The CDR3 is CASSYLGTANSPLHF. In DNA, the CDR3 is TGTGCCAGCAGTTACCTAGGGACAGCAAATTCACCCCTCCACTTT.

V is TRBV9 and J is TRBJ1-3; 7 nucleotides agree with TRBD1. The CDR3 consists of 15 residues. CDR1 is SGDLS, CDR2 YYNGEE, per germline. V lost 4 bases and J lost 4; bases outside the gene matches: 8. CDR3 sequence: CASSSQGFAGNTIYF. Written as DNA, the CDR3 is TGTGCCAGCAGCTCACAGGGGTTCGCCGGAAACACCATATATTTT.

The CDR3 DNA is TGTGCCTGGAACACTCACGGGGGGCTATACAATGAGCAGTTCTTC. Encoded protein: CAWNTHGGLYNEQFF. The V call is TRBV30, the J call TRBJ2-1; possibly TRBD2 for D (7 bases). Deletions cut 4 bases from V and 4 bases from J, with 17 bases between. There are 15 residues in the CDR3. CDR1 is GTSNPN, CDR2 SVGIG, per germline (reference sequence).

This sequence joins TRBV18 and TRBJ2-1, with 8 bases that match TRBD1. Germline trimming cut 3 bases from V and 2 bases from J; bases unmatched to any gene: 6. Germline V gene sequence: CDR1 KGHSH, CDR2 LQKENI. CDR3 length: 16 amino acids. Here the CDR3 DNA reads TGTGCCAGCTCACCTGGACAGGGAGTAACCTACAATGAGCAGTTCTTC. Translated, it gives CASSPGQGVTYNEQFF.

This clone was seen just once. The rearrangement uses TRBV4-1 and TRBJ1-1; possible D gene TRBD1, 6 bases. Germline CDR1 reads MGHRA; CDR2 reads YSYEKL. This CDR3 is built from 16 residues. Trimming removed 2 bases at V and 4 bases at J, with 17 bases between. The CDR3 DNA is TGCGCCAGCAGCCAAAGTTTCGGACAGCGGGGCACTGAAGCTTTCTTT. Its protein is CASSQSFGQRGTEAFF.

The V gene is TRBV19, the J gene TRBJ2-2; D unclear. V lost 7 bases and J 3 bases, leaving 9 bases between the germline ends. Per the germline V gene, CDR1 is LNHDA and CDR2 is SQIVND (reference sequence). The CDR3 covers 13 residues. The CDR3 DNA reads TGTGCCAGTACCATGAGGTACACCGGGGAGCTGTTTTTT. It encodes CASTMRYTGELFF.

V and J are TRBV10-3 and TRBJ2-7; TRBD1 agrees at 8 bases. V trimming: 2 bases; J trimming: 5 bases; junction bases outside the gene matches: 11. Germline CDR1 reads ENHRY; CDR2 reads SYGVKD. There are 16 residues in the CDR3. As DNA, the CDR3 is TGTGCCATCAGTGAGCCGGGACAGGTGGCAGGGAACGAGCAGTACTTC. Amino acids: CAISEPGQVAGNEQYF.

The table lists this clone with a few counts. The CDR3 is CATSDRVYNSPLHF. CDR3 in DNA: TGTGCCACCAGCGACAGGGTCTATAATTCACCCCTCCACTTT. This chain links TRBV19 with TRBJ1-6, with 7 bases fitting TRBD1. J gave up 3 bases and V 10 bases, and 6 bases lay outside the gene matches. Germline lookup yields CDR1 LNHDA and CDR2 SQIVND (reference sequence). The CDR3 extends over 14 amino acids. The full variable domain, completed using reference TRBV19 and TRBJ1-6, is DGGITQSPKYLFRKEGQNVTLSCEQNLNHDAMYWYRQDPGQGLRLIYYSQIVNDFQKGDIAEGYSVSREKKESFPLTVTSAQKNPTAFYLCATSDRVYNSPLHFGNGTRLTVT.

This clone has just one count. The V gene is TRBV30, the J gene TRBJ1-2; no reliable D call. Germline V gene lookup returns CDR1 GTSNPN and CDR2 SVGIG (reference sequence). The CDR3 runs 13 residues. V was cut by 8 bases and J by 2 bases, with 15 bases left in between. In DNA, the CDR3 is TGTGCCCGCTTGAAGCTAACCAACTATGGCTACACCTTC. It translates to CARLKLTNYGYTF.

The chain combines TRBV25-1 with TRBJ1-4, with D possibly TRBD1 on 6 matching bases. The V gene lost 4 bases and the J gene lost 8 bases, with 8 bases spanning the gap. This CDR3 comprises 12 residues. Germline V gives CDR1 MGHDK, CDR2 SYGVNS. The CDR3 DNA reads TGTGCCAGCAGTGGGACAGACGAAAAACTGTTTTTT. Its protein product is CASSGTDEKLFF.

The chain recombines TRBV6-6 with TRBJ1-5; D gene unclear. V lost 6 bases and J lost 8, with 20 bases in between. Germline V gene sequence: CDR1 MNHNY, CDR2 SVGAGI (reference sequence). CDR3 length: 15 amino acids. This chain's CDR3 is CASSTGLGVGEPQHF. The CDR3 bases are TGTGCCAGCAGCACGGGCCTCGGGGTAGGCGAGCCCCAGCATTTT.

This rearrangement joins TRBV5-1 to TRBJ2-3; possible D gene TRBD1, 6 bases. Germline V gene sequence: CDR1 SGHRS, CDR2 YFSETQ. This CDR3 is 14 amino acids long. V lost 0 bases and J lost 7, with 12 bases in between. The chain's CDR3 is CASSLAQGLNTQYF. The CDR3 nucleotides are TGCGCCAGCAGCTTGGCTCAGGGGCTAAATACGCAGTATTTT.

V and J are TRBV6-2 or TRBV6-3 and TRBJ1-4, with D perhaps matching TRBD1 (5 bases). Germline lookup yields CDR1 MNHEY and CDR2 SVGEGT. This CDR3 has 15 residues. V was cut by 5 bases and J by 6 bases, with 16 bases left in between. Here the CDR3 reads CASSLFDSRDEKLFF. DNA for the CDR3: TGTGCCAGCAGTCTATTTGACAGTCGGGATGAAAAACTGTTTTTT.

The DNA of the CDR3 is TGTGCCAGCATGCTCAGCGACACCATATATTTT. Protein product: CASMLSDTIYF. The chain employs TRBV11-2 and TRBJ1-3, with unresolved D. The V gene's germline CDR1 is SGHAT and CDR2 FQNNGV. This CDR3 has 11 amino acids. The ends were cut back, 7 bases at V and 8 bases at J, with 9 bases in the middle.

This clone is a singleton in its sample. The chain employs TRBV30 and TRBJ2-7, with a weak D call TRBD1 (5 bases). Germline CDR1 and CDR2: GTSNPN and SVGIG (reference sequence). The CDR3 extends over 12 amino acids. V lost 0 bases and J lost 4, with 7 bases in between. CDR3 residues: CAWSVQAYEQYF. CDR3 DNA: TGTGCCTGGAGTGTACAGGCTTACGAGCAGTACTTC.

CDR3 sequence reads: CASSSGTGDYEQYF. Written as DNA, the CDR3 is TGTGCCAGCAGCTCCGGGACAGGGGACTACGAGCAGTACTTC. The chain employs TRBV3-1 (or the pseudogene TRBV3-2) and TRBJ2-7; 10 bases match TRBD1. This CDR3 has 14 amino acids. J lost 3 bases, V lost 5 bases, and 4 bases had no gene match. Germline-derived CDR1 and CDR2 are LGHDT and YNNKEL (reference sequence).

The chain joins TRBV10-3 to TRBJ2-3; possibly TRBD2 for D (6 bases). The CDR3 covers 15 residues. The V gene lost 8 bases and the J gene lost 3 bases, with 18 bases spanning the gap. Germline CDR1 reads ENHRY; CDR2 reads SYGVKD. CDR3 bases: TGTGCCATCGGACTAACGGCCATGGGGACAGATACGCAGTATTTT. This codes for CAIGLTAMGTDTQYF.

The gene calls are TRBV10-3 and TRBJ2-2; D might be TRBD1 (6 bases). Germline assignment: CDR1 ENHRY and CDR2 SYGVKD. Deletions cut 3 bases from V and 7 bases from J, with 12 bases between. The CDR3 has 14 residues. The CDR3: CAISENRAVGELFF. The CDR3 DNA is TGTGCCATCAGTGAAAACAGGGCGGTCGGGGAGCTGTTTTTT.